The present entry profiles one T cell receptor (beta chain) with its context. The antigen is not known. Coverage ceases 3 residues before the CDR3 finishes, and the germline J gene fills in the end. Germline CDR1 is LNHDA and CDR2 is SQIVND (reference sequence). The CDR3 totals 15 residues. The sample originates from a study of T cells in women clearing cervical HPV infection. Overall study: Case blood was drawn when the lesion was first found; control blood after infection became undetectable. For cases, blood was sampled a median 149 days after lesion detection, interquartile range roughly 90 to 230 days.

Study-wide results and limits: TRBV6-7 abundance was lower in cases than controls (around 0.1% versus 0.15%).

immunoSEQ multiplex PCR used an average of 1200 ng genomic DNA. Produced via immunoSEQ multiplex PCR; TCRdb's table is partial and in-frame only. The sample data list 36,000 or so clones. The material sequenced was blood buffy coat. The gene calls are TRBV19 and TRBJ2-4, with TRBD2 as a possible D gene (6 bases). This clonotype was sampled from a woman between 18 and 75 years old with a cervical HPV16 infection that either progressed to CIN3+ or cleared (not recorded which). This CDR3 is CASRPQMAGFYGQYF. Partial CDR3 DNA: TGTGCCAGTAGACCCCAAATGGCGGGATTCTATGGT.